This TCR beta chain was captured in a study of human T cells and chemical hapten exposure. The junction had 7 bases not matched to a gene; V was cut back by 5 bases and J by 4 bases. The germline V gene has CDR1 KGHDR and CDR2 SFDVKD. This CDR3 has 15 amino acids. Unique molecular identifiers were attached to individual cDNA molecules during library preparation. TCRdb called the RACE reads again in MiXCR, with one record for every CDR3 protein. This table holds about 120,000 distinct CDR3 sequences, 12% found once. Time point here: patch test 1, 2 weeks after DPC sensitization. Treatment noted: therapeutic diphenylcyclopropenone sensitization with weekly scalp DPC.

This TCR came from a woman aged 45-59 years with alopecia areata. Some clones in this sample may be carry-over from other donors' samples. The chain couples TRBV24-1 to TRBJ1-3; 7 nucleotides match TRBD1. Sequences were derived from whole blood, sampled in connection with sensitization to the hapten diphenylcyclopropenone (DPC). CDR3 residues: CATSGAEGAGNTIYF. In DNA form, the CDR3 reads TGTGCCACCAGTGGCGCGGAGGGGGCAGGAAACACCATATATTTT.